The 20 T cell receptor beta chains below all came from one sample that was sequenced in a study of blood T cells in healthy people across ages. A sample-barcoded 5' primer and a J-beta primer mix were used in a second PCR of roughly 7 to 11 cycles. TCRdb recomputed calls from the 5' RACE reads with MiXCR, one row per CDR3 protein. The sample has over a million distinct CDR3 sequences, approximately 59% seen once; the top ten hold 6.7%. Sequencing used blood. These receptors were obtained from a young man in good health.

The genes are TRBV6-6 and TRBJ2-5; a weak D match, TRBD1 (6 bases). The CDR3 is 16 residues long. Between the trimmed V and J ends, which lost 6 bases and 4 bases, there was a span of 21 bases. Per germline, CDR1 MNHNY and CDR2 SVGAGI (reference sequence). The CDR3 DNA follows: TGTGCCAGCAGCCTCCGTCACCAACAGGGCCGAGAGACCCAGTACTTC. Protein sequence: CASSLRHQQGRETQYF.

The genes are TRBV12-3 or TRBV12-4 and TRBJ2-4, with no clear D. The CDR3 is made up of 13 amino acids. V shed 5 bases and J shed 13 bases, with 18 bases lying between them. CDR3 coding DNA: TGTGCCAGCAGTCGGGCCCGTATTGGGCAGCAGTACTTC. It is translated as CASSRARIGQQYF.

This chain joins TRBV29-1 and TRBJ1-4, with D uncertain. Per germline, CDR1 SQVTM and CDR2 ANQGSEA. The CDR3 runs 11 residues. V dropped 7 bases and J dropped 4 bases, with 7 bases sitting between them. The CDR3: CSGLLNEKLFF. The CDR3 bases are TGCAGCGGACTGCTTAATGAAAAACTGTTTTTT. The complete variable domain, with remaining parts taken from reference TRBV29-1 and TRBJ1-4, reads SAVISQKPSRDICQRGTSLTIQCQVDSQVTMMFWYRQQPGQSLTLIATANQGSEATYESGFVIDKFPISRPNLTFSTLTVSNMSPEDSSIYLCSGLLNEKLFFGSGTQLSVL.

The chain is built from TRBV7-2 and TRBJ2-5, with D perhaps TRBD1 (7 bases). V lost 5 bases and J lost 11, with 27 bases in between. Germline V gene sequence: CDR1 SGHTA, CDR2 FQGNSA. This CDR3 has 16 amino acids. CDR3 in DNA: TGTGCCAGCAGCCTCGTCACAGGGGTTCAGTCGGGGGAGCAGTACTTC. Encoded protein: CASSLVTGVQSGEQYF.

This clonotype was counted a few times. The chain carries TRBV20-1 and TRBJ2-7; D remains unclear. Germline CDR1 DFQATT, CDR2 SNEGSKA (reference sequence). The CDR3 is 9 residues long. V shed 3 bases and J shed 9 bases, with 6 bases lying between them. The CDR3 protein is CSASRGQYF. The CDR3, as DNA: TGCAGTGCTAGTAGAGGGCAGTACTTC.

This clonotype came up a few times. The chain is built from TRBV2 and TRBJ2-7; TRBD1 matches 9 bases. In germline, CDR1 is SNHLY, CDR2 FYNNEI. The CDR3 loop spans 15 amino acids. With V trimmed by 7 bases and J by 2 bases, 9 bases remained unmatched. The CDR3, as DNA: TGTGCCAGCACCTTTTCGAGACAGGGGGCCTACGAGCAGTACTTC. The encoded protein is CASTFSRQGAYEQYF.

This clonotype has a single count. Its ends do not fully match the called genes, so a read error is possible. The chain joins TRBV11-2 to TRBJ1-2, with 10 bases lining up with TRBD1. Germline V gives CDR1 SGHAT, CDR2 FQNNGV. The CDR3 sequence is 16 residues long. CDR3 in amino acids: CASSLVGTGVPYGCTF. The CDR3 DNA reads TGTGCCAGCAGCTTGGTAGGGACAGGGGTCCCCTATGGCTGCACCTTC.

This clonotype was seen at least ten times. The J gene is TRBJ2-7, the V gene TRBV24-1; D possibly corresponds to TRBD1 (6 bases). The CDR3 consists of 17 residues. The germline V gene has CDR1 KGHDR and CDR2 SFDVKD. Trimming removed 4 bases from V and 7 bases from J, with 25 bases in between. The DNA of the CDR3 is TGTGCCACCAGTGAGTTTAAGGACAGCAACCTTGAGGGAGAGCAGTACTTC. Residues: CATSEFKDSNLEGEQYF.

The gene calls are TRBV9 and TRBJ2-1, with D tentatively TRBD2 (5 bases). Germline assignment: CDR1 SGDLS and CDR2 YYNGEE. The V and J ends lost 3 bases and 9 bases respectively, with 10 bases between them. This CDR3 is 12 amino acids long. The CDR3 region is CASSGYRGEQFF. The CDR3 nucleotides are TGTGCCAGCAGCGGATACCGGGGTGAGCAGTTCTTC. The whole variable domain, remainder taken from reference TRBV9 and TRBJ2-1, is DSGVTQTPKHLITATGQRVTLRCSPRSGDLSVYWYQQSLDQGLQFLIQYYNGEERAKGNILERFSAQQFPDLHSELNLSSLELGDSALYFCASSGYRGEQFFGPGTRLTVL.

CDR3 sequence reads: CASRNGLAGVDEQFF. The DNA for the CDR3 is TGTGCCAGCAGAAACGGACTAGCGGGAGTGGATGAGCAGTTCTTC. The chain employs TRBV2 and TRBJ2-1; TRBD2 aligns across 13 bases. CDR3 size: 15 residues. Germline CDR1 SNHLY, CDR2 FYNNEI. J was trimmed by 8 bases and V by 6 bases; bases with no gene match: 7.

The chain recombines TRBV4-3 with TRBJ1-2; D perhaps matches TRBD1 (5 bases). Looked up from germline, CDR1 is LGHNA and CDR2 is YSLEER. Trimming cost V 1 base and J 0 bases, with 9 bases left between them. This CDR3 has 15 residues. The CDR3 protein is CASSQVGQTNYGYTF. CDR3 coding DNA: TGCGCCAGCAGCCAAGTCGGACAAACTAACTATGGCTACACCTTC.

The chain uses TRBV29-1 and TRBJ1-2, with D perhaps TRBD1 (5 bases). The germline V gene encodes CDR1 SQVTM and CDR2 ANQGSEA. This CDR3 spans 12 amino acids. V was trimmed by 0 bases and J by 3 bases, leaving 5 bases between them. The CDR3 bases are TGCAGCGTTGAAGAGACAGACTATGGCTACACCTTC. Translated: CSVEETDYGYTF.

The chain uses TRBV5-1 and TRBJ1-1; maybe TRBD1 (5 bases). Germline CDR1 reads SGHRS; CDR2 reads YFSETQ. Trimming took off 3 bases at V and 6 bases at J, with 27 bases between the two ends. This CDR3 spans 18 amino acids. The CDR3 sequence is CASSSSPGRGVPSAEAFF. Written as DNA, the CDR3 is TGCGCCAGCAGCTCATCGCCGGGACGGGGAGTACCCTCTGCTGAAGCTTTCTTT.

The chain employs TRBV29-1 and TRBJ2-1; 7 bases are a match to TRBD2. V lost 7 bases and J lost 4; bases outside the gene matches: 7. Germline assignment: CDR1 SQVTM and CDR2 ANQGSEA. The CDR3 sequence is 13 residues long. The CDR3 protein is CSAFQRGYNEQFF. CDR3 sequence (DNA): TGCAGCGCGTTCCAGCGGGGATACAATGAGCAGTTCTTC.

V gene TRBV4-1 combines with J gene TRBJ1-1; TRBD1 matches at 9 bases. Germline V lookup: CDR1 MGHRA, CDR2 YSYEKL. V dropped 5 bases and J dropped 2; count of bases not matched to a gene: 6. CDR3 length: 15 residues. The CDR3 protein is CASSARTGANTEAFF. The CDR3 region has the DNA TGCGCCAGCAGCGCGCGGACAGGGGCCAACACTGAAGCTTTCTTT.

The chain combines TRBV5-4 with TRBJ2-3, with D maybe TRBD1 (6 bases). The V gene lost 2 bases and the J gene lost 0 bases, with 13 bases spanning the gap. CDR1 and CDR2 from the germline V gene are SGHNT and YYREEE (reference sequence). The CDR3 runs to 16 residues. CDR3 loop: CASSLRPGQSTDTQYF. The CDR3, as DNA: TGTGCCAGCAGCTTACGACCGGGACAAAGCACAGATACGCAGTATTTT. The full variable domain, in which reference TRBV5-4 and TRBJ2-3 provide the parts outside the CDR3, is ETGVTQSPTHLIKTRGQQVTLRCSSQSGHNTVSWYQQALGQGPQFIFQYYREEENGRGNFPPRFSGLQFPNYSSELNVNALELDDSALYLCASSLRPGQSTDTQYFGPGTRLTVL.

Only one count was recorded for this clonotype. J is TRBJ1-6 and V is TRBV6-1; maybe TRBD1 (5 bases). Germline V gives CDR1 MNHNS, CDR2 SASEGT. The length of the CDR3 is 16 residues. V dropped 5 bases and J dropped 6 bases, with 17 bases sitting between them. CDR3 DNA: TGTGCCAGCAGTATATTAACCGGGACCCTTAATTCACCCCTCCACTTT. Amino acid sequence: CASSILTGTLNSPLHF.

V gene TRBV28 combines with J gene TRBJ2-3; TRBD1 aligns across 7 bases. Unmatched junction bases numbered 10, after V lost 6 bases and J lost 1 base. This CDR3 is 16 amino acids long. In germline, CDR1 is MDHEN, CDR2 SYDVKM. CDR3 DNA: TGTGCCAGCAGCTCCAGCGAGGGGGCTGGCACAGATACGCAGTATTTT. Protein product: CASSSSEGAGTDTQYF.

This clonotype was found a few times. The rearrangement uses TRBV10-3 and TRBJ1-2, with D perhaps TRBD1 (5 bases). Trimming cost V 3 bases and J 4 bases, with 12 bases left between them. Germline loops: CDR1 ENHRY, CDR2 SYGVKD. This CDR3 contains 14 residues. Here the CDR3 DNA reads TGTGCCATCAGTGAATCGGAACAGGTCTATGGCTACACCTTC. Protein sequence: CAISESEQVYGYTF.

This clonotype turned up a few times. The chain joins TRBV4-1 to TRBJ2-4; maybe TRBD1 (7 bases). Judging by the DNA end, TRBJ2-7 fits better; the J call may be wrong. CDR1 and CDR2 (germline): MGHRA, YSYEKL. This CDR3 has 14 residues. Written as DNA, the CDR3 is TGCGCCAGCAGCCAGTATTCAGGGGGGCTCGAGCAGTACTTC. This gives the protein CASSQYSGGLEQYF.